This T cell receptor (beta chain) was obtained from a study of control samples from healthy donors and cancer patients. The method was immunoSEQ multiplex PCR; TCRdb's version includes in-frame clones alone and lacks a portion of them. The profile covers 85,000 to 95,000 clones, with 91% appearing a single time and around 1% taken by the ten largest. The CDR3 is 12 residues long. Trimming took 2 bases from V and 11 from J; bases not matched to a gene: 3. Germline-derived CDR1 and CDR2 are LNHNV and YYDKDF (reference sequence). Sequencing used blood. This receptor was taken from a woman in her twenties or thirties in good health. V usage is TRBV15 and J usage is TRBJ2-3, with 8 bases aligning to TRBD1. Here the CDR3 DNA reads TGTGCCACCAGCAGACAGGGGGCCGTGCAGTATTTT. This gives the protein CATSRQGAVQYF.